The 20 T cell receptor beta chains given below trace back to one sample, sequenced in a study of Graves' ophthalmopathy and Graves' hyperthyroidism. RNA transcripts were the template, and TCR beta CDR3 regions were amplified from them. In the first round, RT-PCR was carried out with HTBI primers, and a multiplex PCR formed the second round. Via MiXCR, TCRdb re-called the multiplex PCR reads, giving one row per CDR3 protein. Of 35,000 to 45,000 distinct CDR3 sequences listed, 50% were seen once; the top ten hold roughly 25%. What was sequenced was peripheral blood. Receptors originate from an adult woman with stable Graves' hyperthyroidism.

The V gene is TRBV29-1, the J gene TRBJ1-2; unclear D gene. The V and J ends lost 7 bases and 2 bases respectively, with 8 bases between them. This CDR3 is built from 11 residues. Per germline, CDR1 SQVTM and CDR2 ANQGSEA. The CDR3 region has the DNA TGCAGCGCGACTGTGAACTATGGCTACACCTTC. Translation: CSATVNYGYTF.

For the CDR3, the DNA is TGCAGCGTAAGACTGCGGCGGGAGGGCTGGAGCAATGAGCAGTTCTTC. Translated: CSVRLRREGWSNEQFF. The chain employs TRBV29-1 and TRBJ2-1, with 9 positions matching TRBD2. Germline loops: CDR1 SQVTM, CDR2 ANQGSEA. V gave up 6 bases and J gave up 6 bases; unmatched junction bases: 15. The CDR3 is 16 amino acids.

CDR3 bases: TGCAGTGCTAGAGATGAGGGGCATCTCTCCTACGAGCAGTACTTC. Translated: CSARDEGHLSYEQYF. The J gene is TRBJ2-5, the V gene TRBV20-1; D tentatively reads TRBD1 or TRBD2 (5 bases each). The end of the DNA aligns better with TRBJ2-7, so the J call may be wrong. Germline V gene data show CDR1 as DFQATT and CDR2 as SNEGSKA (reference sequence). This CDR3 comprises 15 residues.

In the case of this clonotype: At one end, the junction sequence differs from germline, possibly due to a read error. The gene calls are TRBV20-1 and TRBJ1-2; 10 bases match TRBD1. The CDR3 covers 13 residues. Germline V gene data show CDR1 as DFQATT and CDR2 as SNEGSKA (reference sequence). CDR3 bases: TGCAGTGCTAGGAGGACAGGGGGTTTTGGCTACGCCTTC. Translating gives CSARRTGGFGYAF.

This clonotype is categorized as medium-sized (0.01 to 0.1%). The chain employs TRBV15 and TRBJ2-7; no reliable D call. Germline CDR1 and CDR2: LNHNV and YYDKDF (reference sequence). CDR3 length: 13 residues. The V end was cut by 4 bases, the J end by 0 bases, with 7 bases between. This chain's CDR3 is CATSKMYSYEQYF. CDR3 bases: TGTGCCACCAGCAAGATGTACTCCTACGAGCAGTACTTC.

In its sample, this clonotype was seen many times. Here the CDR3 DNA reads TGCAGTGCAAGGCCCCATAAGCAAGAGACCCAGTACTTC. Translation: CSARPHKQETQYF. The J gene is TRBJ2-5, the V gene TRBV20-1; D remains unclear. Trimming left V 6 bases short and J 2 bases short, with 13 bases between. The V gene's germline CDR1 is DFQATT and CDR2 SNEGSKA (reference sequence). CDR3 size: 13 residues.

This clonotype was seen many times. V gene TRBV13 combines with J gene TRBJ2-7; 8 nucleotides match TRBD1. Trimming removed 5 bases from V and 8 bases from J; junction bases left unmatched: 5. CDR3 size: 12 residues. Per germline, CDR1 PRHDT and CDR2 FYEKMQ (reference sequence). The CDR3 region has the DNA TGTGCCAGCAGCCCGGACAGGGTGAAGCAGTACTTC. Protein: CASSPDRVKQYF.

Details on this clonotype: The junction shows a germline mismatch at one end, possibly a read error. V and J are TRBV10-3 and TRBJ2-3; 9 bases align to TRBD2. Germline V lookup: CDR1 ENHRY, CDR2 SYGVKD. This CDR3 has 14 residues. The CDR3 is CAIGGAGGQDTQYF. The CDR3 nucleotides read TGTGCCATCGGTGGAGCGGGAGGACAAGATACGCAATATTTT.

This clonotype has ten or more counts. This chain joins TRBV6-1 and TRBJ2-7, with D unclear. The CDR3 contains 12 residues. V lost 10 bases and J 2 bases, leaving 12 bases between the germline ends. Germline lookup yields CDR1 MNHNS and CDR2 SASEGT. CDR3 region: CATTVTTYEQYF. DNA for the CDR3: TGTGCCACTACTGTCACCACCTACGAGCAGTACTTC.

This clonotype was seen a single time. The rearrangement joins TRBV7-2 to TRBJ1-2, with TRBD1 matching 12 bases. After removal of 5 bases from V and 3 bases from J, the junction contained 13 bases not matched to a gene. There are 18 residues in the CDR3. From germline, CDR1 is SGHTA and CDR2 FQGNSA. CDR3 in DNA: TGTGCCAGCAGCAAGTCCCTCCGGGACAGGGGGCATTACTATGGCTACACCTTC. Translated, it gives CASSKSLRDRGHYYGYTF.

A note on this clonotype: Mismatch with germline at one junction end may stem from a read error. The chain has TRBV10-1 and TRBJ2-3, with a weak D call TRBD2 (6 bases). CDR1 is WNHNN and CDR2 is SYGVQD in the germline V gene (reference sequence). This CDR3 comprises 17 residues. The CDR3 bases are TGCGCCAGCAGTGAGTCTGCCGGGAGAGCTAGCGCAGATACGCAGTGTTTT. It yields the protein CASSESAGRASADTQCF.

The genes are TRBV20-1 and TRBJ2-5, with 10 nucleotides matching TRBD2. There are 16 residues in the CDR3. With V trimmed by 6 bases and J by 2 bases, 12 bases remained unmatched. Germline V gene lookup returns CDR1 DFQATT and CDR2 SNEGSKA (reference sequence). The CDR3: CSAEGSSGSGQETQYF. In DNA form, the CDR3 reads TGCAGTGCCGAGGGGTCTAGCGGGAGTGGTCAAGAGACCCAGTACTTC.

CDR3: CSASMGLAGYEQYF. The CDR3 bases are TGCAGTGCTAGTATGGGACTAGCGGGCTACGAGCAGTACTTC. The chain is built from TRBV20-1 and TRBJ2-7; 12 nucleotides align to TRBD2. Unmatched junction bases numbered 3, after V lost 3 bases and J lost 3 bases. In germline, CDR1 is DFQATT, CDR2 SNEGSKA (reference sequence). CDR3 length equals 14 residues.

This chain joins TRBV19 and TRBJ2-7; 10 bases map to TRBD1. This CDR3 contains 15 residues. J lost 6 bases, V lost 5 bases, and 10 bases had no gene match. The V gene's germline CDR1 is LNHDA and CDR2 SQIVND (reference sequence). The CDR3 DNA is TGTGCCAGTAGTCTCGGACAGGGGGGAGGGGCCGAGCAGTACTTC. Translation gives CASSLGQGGGAEQYF.

On this clonotype: A junction end diverges from the germline sequence, so it may reflect a read error. The J gene is TRBJ2-7, the V gene TRBV5-1; 9 nucleotides align to TRBD1. CDR1 and CDR2 from the germline V gene are SGHRS and YFSETQ. This CDR3 has 13 amino acids. CDR3 sequence (DNA): TGTGCCAGCAGCACGTGGACAGGGGCGGAGCAGTACTTC. Its protein is CASSTWTGAEQYF.

This chain connects TRBV15 to TRBJ1-6, with TRBD1 as a possible D gene (5 bases). V lost 9 bases to trimming and J lost 6 bases, with 9 bases between them. The CDR3 is 12 residues long. The V gene's germline CDR1 is LNHNV and CDR2 YYDKDF (reference sequence). Here the CDR3 DNA reads TGTGCCACGGCGGGGGTTAATTCACCCCTCCACTTT. The encoded protein is CATAGVNSPLHF.

In its sample, this clonotype was seen many times. The V and J genes are TRBV3-1 and TRBJ1-1; weak D call: TRBD1 (5 bases). CDR1 LGHDT and CDR2 YNNKEL come from the germline V gene (reference sequence). V was trimmed by 0 bases and J by 8 bases, leaving 7 bases between them. The CDR3 is 12 residues long. The CDR3 coding sequence is TGTGCCAGCAGCCAAGAGAACAGGGAAGCTTTCTTT. It specifies CASSQENREAFF. Based on the CDR3 plus reference TRBV3-1 and TRBJ1-1, the full variable domain is DTAVSQTPKYLVTQMGNDKSIKCEQNLGHDTMYWYKQDSKKFLKIMFSYNNKELIINETVPNRFSPKSPDKAHLNLHINSLELGDSAVYFCASSQENREAFFGQGTRLTVV.

This chain uses TRBV20-1 with TRBJ2-5, with 8 bases fitting TRBD2. CDR3 length: 11 amino acids. CDR1 is DFQATT and CDR2 is SNEGSKA in the germline V gene (reference sequence). The CDR3 DNA reads TGCAGCGGGACTAGGGTCGGGACCCAGTACTTC. This encodes CSGTRVGTQYF.

The chain uses TRBV29-1 and TRBJ1-1; 10 bases line up with TRBD1. Germline CDR1 and CDR2: SQVTM and ANQGSEA. CDR3 length: 13 amino acids. J was trimmed by 3 bases and V by 8 bases; bases with no gene match: 6. The CDR3 region is CSSPGQGDTEAFF. The CDR3 DNA is TGCAGCTCACCAGGACAGGGGGACACTGAAGCTTTCTTT.

Ten or more counts support this clonotype. This chain uses TRBV14 with TRBJ1-1; 7 bases line up with TRBD1. The V gene's germline CDR1 is SGHDN and CDR2 FVKESK. This CDR3 contains 14 residues. Unmatched junction bases numbered 10, after V lost 4 bases and J lost 8 bases. CDR3 DNA: TGTGCCAGCAGCCCCCTAGGGGGCGGGTACGAAGCTTTCTTT. This sequence encodes CASSPLGGGYEAFF. Complete variable domain (other parts from reference TRBV14 and TRBJ1-1): EAGVTQFPSHSVIEKGQTVTLRCDPISGHDNLYWYRRVMGKEIKFLLHFVKESKQDESGMPNNRFLAERTGGTYSTLKVQPAELEDSGVYFCASSPLGGGYEAFFGQGTRLTVV.